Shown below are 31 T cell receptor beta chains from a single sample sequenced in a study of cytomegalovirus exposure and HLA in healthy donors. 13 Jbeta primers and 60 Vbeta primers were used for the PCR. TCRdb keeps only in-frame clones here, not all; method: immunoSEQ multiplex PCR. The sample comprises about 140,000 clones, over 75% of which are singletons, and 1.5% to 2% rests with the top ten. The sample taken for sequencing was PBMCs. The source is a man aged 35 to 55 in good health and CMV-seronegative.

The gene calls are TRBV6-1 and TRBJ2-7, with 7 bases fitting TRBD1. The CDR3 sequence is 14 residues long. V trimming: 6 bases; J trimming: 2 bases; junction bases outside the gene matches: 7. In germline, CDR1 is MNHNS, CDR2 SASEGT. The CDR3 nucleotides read TGTGCCAGCAGCGCCCGGGACAGCACCTACGAGCAGTACTTC. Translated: CASSARDSTYEQYF.

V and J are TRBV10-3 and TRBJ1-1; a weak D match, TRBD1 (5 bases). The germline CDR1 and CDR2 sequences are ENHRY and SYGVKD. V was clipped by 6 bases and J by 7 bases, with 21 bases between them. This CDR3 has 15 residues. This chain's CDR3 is CAIRDSGAPGGEAFF. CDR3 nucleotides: TGTGCCATCAGGGACTCCGGGGCTCCGGGGGGTGAAGCTTTCTTT.

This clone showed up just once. CDR3 nucleotides: TGTGCCAGCAGTTTTGTTGGTCTGGGTTCGGGGGGAGGGGCCAACGTCCTGACTTTC. As protein: CASSFVGLGSGGGANVLTF. V and J are TRBV28 and TRBJ2-6; 7 bases match TRBD2. The V gene's germline CDR1 is MDHEN and CDR2 SYDVKM. The CDR3 is 19 residues long. J was trimmed by 4 bases and V by 3 bases; bases with no gene match: 15.

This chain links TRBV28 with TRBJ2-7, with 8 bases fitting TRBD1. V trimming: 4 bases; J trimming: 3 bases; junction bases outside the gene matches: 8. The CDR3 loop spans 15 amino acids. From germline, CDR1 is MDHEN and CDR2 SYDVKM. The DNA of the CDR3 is TGTGCCAGCAGTTACCCGGCGGACAGGGTCTACGAGCAGTACTTC. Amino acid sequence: CASSYPADRVYEQYF.

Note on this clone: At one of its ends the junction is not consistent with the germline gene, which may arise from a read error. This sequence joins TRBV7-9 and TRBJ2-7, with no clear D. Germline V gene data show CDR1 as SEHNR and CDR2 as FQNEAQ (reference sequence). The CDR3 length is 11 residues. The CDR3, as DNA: TGTTCCAGCAGCTTAGAGCGCGAGCAGTACTTC. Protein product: CSSSLEREQYF.

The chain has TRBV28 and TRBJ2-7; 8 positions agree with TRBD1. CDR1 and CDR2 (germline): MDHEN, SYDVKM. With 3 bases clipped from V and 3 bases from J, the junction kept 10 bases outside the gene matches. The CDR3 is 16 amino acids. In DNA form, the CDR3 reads TGTGCCAGCAGTTTGAATCCGGCAGGGGGCAACTACGAGCAGTACTTC. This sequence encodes CASSLNPAGGNYEQYF. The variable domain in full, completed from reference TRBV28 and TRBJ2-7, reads DVKVTQSSRYLVKRTGEKVFLECVQDMDHENMFWYRQDPGLGLRLIYFSYDVKMKEKGDIPEGYSVSREKKERFSLILESASTNQTSMYLCASSLNPAGGNYEQYFGPGTRLTVT.

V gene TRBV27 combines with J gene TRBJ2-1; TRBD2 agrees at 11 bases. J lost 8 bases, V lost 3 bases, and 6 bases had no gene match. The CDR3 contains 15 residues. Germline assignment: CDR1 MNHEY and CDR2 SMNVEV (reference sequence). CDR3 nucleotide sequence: TGTGCCAGCAGTTTGGGTAGCGGGAGGGCCGATGAGCAGTTCTTC. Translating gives CASSLGSGRADEQFF.

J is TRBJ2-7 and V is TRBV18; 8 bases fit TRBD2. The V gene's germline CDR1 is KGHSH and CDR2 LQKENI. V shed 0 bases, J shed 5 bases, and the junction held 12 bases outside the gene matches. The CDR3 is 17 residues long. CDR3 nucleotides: TGTGCCAGCTCACCACCCAGGTCGGAGCGGGAGAGAAACGAGCAGTACTTC. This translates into CASSPPRSERERNEQYF.

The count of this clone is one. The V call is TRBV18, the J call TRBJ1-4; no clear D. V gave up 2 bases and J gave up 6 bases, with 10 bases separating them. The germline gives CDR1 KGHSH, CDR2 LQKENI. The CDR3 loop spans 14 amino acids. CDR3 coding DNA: TGTGCCAGCTCACCAACGAGGTGGGATGAAAAACTGTTTTTT. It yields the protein CASSPTRWDEKLFF.

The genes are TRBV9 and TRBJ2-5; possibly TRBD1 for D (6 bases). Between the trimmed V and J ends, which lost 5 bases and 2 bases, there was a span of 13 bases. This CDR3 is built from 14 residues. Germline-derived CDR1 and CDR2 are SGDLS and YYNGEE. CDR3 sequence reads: CASSAKGEQETQYF. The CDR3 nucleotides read TGTGCCAGCAGTGCTAAGGGGGAGCAAGAGACCCAGTACTTC.

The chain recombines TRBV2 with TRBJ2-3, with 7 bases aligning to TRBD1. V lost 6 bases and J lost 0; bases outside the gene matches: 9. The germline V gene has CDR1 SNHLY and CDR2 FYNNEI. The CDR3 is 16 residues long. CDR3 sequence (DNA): TGTGCCAGCAGCCCCGAACAGGGGCTAAGCACAGATACGCAGTATTTT. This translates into CASSPEQGLSTDTQYF.

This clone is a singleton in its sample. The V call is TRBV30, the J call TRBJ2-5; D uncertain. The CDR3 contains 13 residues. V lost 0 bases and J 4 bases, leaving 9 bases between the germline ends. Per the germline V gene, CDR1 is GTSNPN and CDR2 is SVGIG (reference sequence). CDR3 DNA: TGTGCCTGGAGTGTACTCGATAGAGAGACCCAGTACTTC. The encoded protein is CAWSVLDRETQYF.

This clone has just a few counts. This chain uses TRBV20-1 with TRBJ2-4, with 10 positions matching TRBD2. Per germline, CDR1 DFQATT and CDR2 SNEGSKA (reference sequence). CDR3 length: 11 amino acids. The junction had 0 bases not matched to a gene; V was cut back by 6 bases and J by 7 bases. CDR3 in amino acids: CSAAGGNIQYF. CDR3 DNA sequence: TGCAGTGCAGCGGGGGGGAACATTCAGTACTTC.

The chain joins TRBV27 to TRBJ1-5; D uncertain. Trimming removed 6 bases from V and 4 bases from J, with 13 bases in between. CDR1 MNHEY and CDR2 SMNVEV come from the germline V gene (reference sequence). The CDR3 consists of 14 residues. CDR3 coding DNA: TGTGCCAGCAGCCACGACGGGTTAAATCAGCCCCAGCATTTT. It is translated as CASSHDGLNQPQHF.

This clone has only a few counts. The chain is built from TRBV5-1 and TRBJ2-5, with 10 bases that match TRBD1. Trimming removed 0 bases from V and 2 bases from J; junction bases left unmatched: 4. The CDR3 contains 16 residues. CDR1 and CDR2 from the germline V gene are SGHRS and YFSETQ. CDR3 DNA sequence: TGCGCCAGCAGCTTGGCGGGACAGGGGCAGCAAGAGACCCAGTACTTC. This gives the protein CASSLAGQGQQETQYF.

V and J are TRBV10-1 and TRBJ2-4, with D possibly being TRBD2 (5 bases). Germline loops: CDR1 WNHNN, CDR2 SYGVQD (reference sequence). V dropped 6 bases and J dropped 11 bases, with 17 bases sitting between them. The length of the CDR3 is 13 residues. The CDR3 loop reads CASRDSPEAVQYF. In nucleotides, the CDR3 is TGCGCCAGCAGGGACTCCCCTGAAGCGGTTCAGTACTTC.

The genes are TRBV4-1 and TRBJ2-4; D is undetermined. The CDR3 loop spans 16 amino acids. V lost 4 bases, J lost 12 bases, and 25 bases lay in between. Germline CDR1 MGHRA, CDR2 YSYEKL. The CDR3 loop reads CASSLHPTTDNGSQYF. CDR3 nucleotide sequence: TGCGCCAGCAGCCTCCATCCCACCACAGATAATGGCAGTCAGTACTTC.

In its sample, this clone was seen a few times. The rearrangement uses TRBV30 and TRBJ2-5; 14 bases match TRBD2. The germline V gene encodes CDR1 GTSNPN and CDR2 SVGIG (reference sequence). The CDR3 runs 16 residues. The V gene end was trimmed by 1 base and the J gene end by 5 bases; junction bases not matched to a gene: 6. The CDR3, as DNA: TGTGCCTGGAGTGCCCCGGGACTAGCGGGAGTGGAGACCCAGTACTTC. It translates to CAWSAPGLAGVETQYF.

This CDR3 reads CAWRIGGGSGANVLTF. CDR3 DNA sequence: TGTGCCTGGAGGATCGGGGGGGGTTCTGGGGCCAACGTCCTGACTTTC. This chain joins TRBV30 and TRBJ2-6, with 8 bases fitting TRBD2. The CDR3 has 16 amino acids. CDR1 and CDR2 from the germline V gene are GTSNPN and SVGIG (reference sequence). V shed 3 bases and J 1 base; nucleotides not matched to a gene: 5.

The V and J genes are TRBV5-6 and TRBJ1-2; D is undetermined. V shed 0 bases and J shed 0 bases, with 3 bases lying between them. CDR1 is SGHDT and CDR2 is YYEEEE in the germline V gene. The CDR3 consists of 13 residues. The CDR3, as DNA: TGTGCCAGCAGCTTGGGAGCTAACTATGGCTACACCTTC. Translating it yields CASSLGANYGYTF.

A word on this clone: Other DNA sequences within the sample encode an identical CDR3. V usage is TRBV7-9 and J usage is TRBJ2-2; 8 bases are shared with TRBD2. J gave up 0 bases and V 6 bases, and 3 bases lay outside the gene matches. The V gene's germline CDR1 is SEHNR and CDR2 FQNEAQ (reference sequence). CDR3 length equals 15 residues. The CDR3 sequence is CASSLAGANTGELFF. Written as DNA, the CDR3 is TGTGCCAGCAGTCTAGCGGGCGCGAACACCGGGGAGCTGTTTTTT.

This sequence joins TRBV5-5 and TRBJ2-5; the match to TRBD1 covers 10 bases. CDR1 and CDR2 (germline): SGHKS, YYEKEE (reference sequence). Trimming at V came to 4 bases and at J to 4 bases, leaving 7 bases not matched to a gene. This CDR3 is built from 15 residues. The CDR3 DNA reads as TGTGCCAGCAGCACTGCGACAGGGGGCTTAGAGACCCAGTACTTC. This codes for CASSTATGGLETQYF.

Here the CDR3 reads CASSDSRGNNEQFF. CDR3 nucleotides: TGTGCCAGCAGTGACTCGCGCGGGAACAATGAGCAGTTCTTC. The chain is built from TRBV6-4 and TRBJ2-1, with a possible D match to TRBD2 (6 bases). Trimming stripped 0 bases from V and 5 bases from J, with 8 bases between. The CDR3 runs 14 residues. CDR1 MRHNA and CDR2 SNTAGT come from the germline V gene.

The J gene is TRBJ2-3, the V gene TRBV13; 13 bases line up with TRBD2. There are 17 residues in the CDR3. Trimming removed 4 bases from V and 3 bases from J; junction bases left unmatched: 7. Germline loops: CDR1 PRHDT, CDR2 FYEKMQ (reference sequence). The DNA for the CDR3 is TGTGCCAGCAGCTCTCGGACTAGCGGGAGTTTGACAGATACGCAGTATTTT. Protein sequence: CASSSRTSGSLTDTQYF.

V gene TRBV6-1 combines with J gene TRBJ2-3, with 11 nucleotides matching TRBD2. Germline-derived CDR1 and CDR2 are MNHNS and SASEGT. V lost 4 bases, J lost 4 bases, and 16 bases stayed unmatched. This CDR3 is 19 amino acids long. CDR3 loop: CASSVGLAARIDRADTQYF. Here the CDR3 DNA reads TGTGCCAGCAGTGTGGGACTAGCGGCAAGAATAGATCGTGCAGATACGCAGTATTTT.

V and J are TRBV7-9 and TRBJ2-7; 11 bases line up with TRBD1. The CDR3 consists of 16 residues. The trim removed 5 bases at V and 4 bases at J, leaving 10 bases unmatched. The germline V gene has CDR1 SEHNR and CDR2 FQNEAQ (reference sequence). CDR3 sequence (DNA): TGTGCCAGCAGCCCCCGGGGGACAGGGGGTGCGTACGAGCAGTACTTC. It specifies CASSPRGTGGAYEQYF.

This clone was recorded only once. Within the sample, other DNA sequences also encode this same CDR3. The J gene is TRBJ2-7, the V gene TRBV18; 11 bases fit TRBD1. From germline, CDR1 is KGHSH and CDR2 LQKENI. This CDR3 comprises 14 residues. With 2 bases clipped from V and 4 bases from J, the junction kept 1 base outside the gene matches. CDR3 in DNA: TGTGCCAGCTCACCAGGACAGGGGGCTTACGAGCAGTACTTC. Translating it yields CASSPGQGAYEQYF.

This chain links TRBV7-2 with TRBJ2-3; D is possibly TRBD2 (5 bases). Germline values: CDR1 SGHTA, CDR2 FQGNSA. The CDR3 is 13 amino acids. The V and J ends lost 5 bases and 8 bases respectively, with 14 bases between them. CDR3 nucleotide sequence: TGTGCCAGCAGCCCCTCGGGAATGGGTACGCAGTATTTT. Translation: CASSPSGMGTQYF. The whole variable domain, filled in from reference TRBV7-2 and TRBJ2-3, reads GAGVSQSPSNKVTEKGKDVELRCDPISGHTALYWYRQSLGQGLEFLIYFQGNSAPDKSGLPSDRFSAERTGGSVSTLTIQRTQQEDSAVYLCASSPSGMGTQYFGPGTRLTVL.

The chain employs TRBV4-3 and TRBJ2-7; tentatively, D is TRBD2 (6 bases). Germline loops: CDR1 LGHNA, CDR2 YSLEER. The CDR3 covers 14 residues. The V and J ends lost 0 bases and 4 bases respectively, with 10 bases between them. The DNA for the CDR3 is TGCGCCAGCAGCCAAGATTCTAGCGCTTACGAGCAGTACTTC. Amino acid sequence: CASSQDSSAYEQYF.

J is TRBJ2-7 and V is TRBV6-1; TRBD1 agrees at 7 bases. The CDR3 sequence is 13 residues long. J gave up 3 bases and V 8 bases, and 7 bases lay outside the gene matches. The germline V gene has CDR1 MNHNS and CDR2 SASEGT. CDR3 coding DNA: TGTGCCAGCGAAGGGGGCAGGGGCTACGAGCAGTACTTC. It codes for CASEGGRGYEQYF.

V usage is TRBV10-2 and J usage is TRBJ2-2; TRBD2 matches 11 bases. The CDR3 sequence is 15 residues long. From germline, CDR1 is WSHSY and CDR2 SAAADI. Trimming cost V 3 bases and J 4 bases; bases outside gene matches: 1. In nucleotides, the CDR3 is TGCGCCAGCAGTGAACTAGCGGGAGCCACCGGGGAGCTGTTTTTT. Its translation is CASSELAGATGELFF.